The clone carrying this T cell receptor (beta chain) appeared once. Its antigen is not known. The CDR3 covers 14 residues. Germline V gene data show CDR1 as SGHNT and CDR2 as YYREEE (reference sequence). The V end was cut by 4 bases, the J end by 1 base, with 11 bases between. This record comes from a study of shared clonotypes between healthy human individuals. Study conclusions and caveats: Some naive CD4 clonotypes, about 5.5%, turned up in common across a few donors.

Positively selected for CCR7, the CD45RO-negative cells used as naive CD8 cells excluded terminally differentiated effector memory CD45RA+ cells. Here immunoSEQ multiplex PCR was the method, and the copy in TCRdb shows in-frame clones only, minus some. The sample has 550,000 to 650,000 clones; 95% to 96% are singletons. Sample: naive CD8+ T cells sorted from blood. The sequence was collected from a woman aged 25 to 39 in good health. The chain couples TRBV5-4 to TRBJ2-5, with TRBD1 as a possible D gene (5 bases). The CDR3 sequence: CASSTRTFQETQYF. DNA of the CDR3: TGTGCCAGCAGCACCCGGACATTCCAAGAGACCCAGTACTTC.